This T cell receptor beta chain was recovered during a study of blood T cell repertoires in COVID-19. Looking at the study overall: PBMCs, B-cell-depleted T cells, or T cells provided the cDNA or gDNA that made up the material.

In the original workflow: Reference gene primers were amplified, and this amplification served to estimate nucleated cell counts. TCRdb's copy holds only in-frame clones and misses some; the assay was immunoSEQ multiplex PCR. That table is the source of V, J and clone size, and D and trimming were worked out from the DNA. Of 60,000 to 70,000 clones listed, roughly 84% were seen once; the top ten hold 8.5% to 10%. Trimming at V came to 4 bases and at J to 0 bases, leaving 6 bases not matched to a gene. Germline V gene sequence: CDR1 SGHDN, CDR2 FVKESK. CDR3 length: 15 residues. The receptor comes from a middle-aged man with active COVID-19. Sequences were obtained from peripheral blood. The chain carries TRBV14 and TRBJ2-7; TRBD2 matches 7 bases. This CDR3 is CASSRAGTLSYEQYF. In nucleotides, the CDR3 is TGTGCCAGCAGCCGAGCGGGGACCCTCTCCTACGAGCAGTACTTC. Together with reference TRBV14 and TRBJ2-7, the CDR3 gives the full variable domain: EAGVTQFPSHSVIEKGQTVTLRCDPISGHDNLYWYRRVMGKEIKFLLHFVKESKQDESGMPNNRFLAERTGGTYSTLKVQPAELEDSGVYFCASSRAGTLSYEQYFGPGTRLTVT.